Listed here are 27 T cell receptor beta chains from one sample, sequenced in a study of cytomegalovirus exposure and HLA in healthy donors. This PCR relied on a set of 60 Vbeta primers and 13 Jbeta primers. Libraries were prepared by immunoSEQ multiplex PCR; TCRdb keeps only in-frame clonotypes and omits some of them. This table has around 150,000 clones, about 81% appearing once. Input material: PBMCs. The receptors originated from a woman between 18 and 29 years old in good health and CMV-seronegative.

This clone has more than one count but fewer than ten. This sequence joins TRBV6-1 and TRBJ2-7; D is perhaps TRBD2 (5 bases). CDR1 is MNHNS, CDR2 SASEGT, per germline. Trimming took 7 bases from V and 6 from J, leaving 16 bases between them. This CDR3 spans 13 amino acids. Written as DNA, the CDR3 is TGTGCCAGCACCGGGATCTCCCTAGGCGAGCAGTACTTC. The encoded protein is CASTGISLGEQYF.

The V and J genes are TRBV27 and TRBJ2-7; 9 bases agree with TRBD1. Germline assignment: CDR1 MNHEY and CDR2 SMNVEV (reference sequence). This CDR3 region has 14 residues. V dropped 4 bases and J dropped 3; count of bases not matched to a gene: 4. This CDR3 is CASSSKTGGYEQYF. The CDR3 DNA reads TGTGCCAGCAGTTCTAAGACAGGGGGCTACGAGCAGTACTTC.

The CDR3 region has the DNA TGCGCCAGCAGCTTGGGAGGGACAGGGGGCGCGGAGACCCAGTACTTC. It codes for CASSLGGTGGAETQYF. The chain has TRBV5-1 and TRBJ2-5; 12 bases map to TRBD1. This CDR3 comprises 16 residues. Trimming took 0 bases from V and 5 from J; bases not matched to a gene: 5. From germline, CDR1 is SGHRS and CDR2 YFSETQ.

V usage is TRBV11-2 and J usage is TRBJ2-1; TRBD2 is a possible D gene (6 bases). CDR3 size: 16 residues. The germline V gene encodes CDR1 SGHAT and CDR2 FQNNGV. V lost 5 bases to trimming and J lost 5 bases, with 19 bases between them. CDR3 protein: CASSRDDRDLDNEQFF. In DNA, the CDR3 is TGTGCCAGCAGCCGAGACGATAGGGACTTGGACAATGAGCAGTTCTTC. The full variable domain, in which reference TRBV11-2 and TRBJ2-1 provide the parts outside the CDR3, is EAGVAQSPRYKIIEKRQSVAFWCNPISGHATLYWYQQILGQGPKLLIQFQNNGVVDDSQLPKDRFSAERLKGVDSTLKIQPAKLEDSAVYLCASSRDDRDLDNEQFFGPGTRLTVL.

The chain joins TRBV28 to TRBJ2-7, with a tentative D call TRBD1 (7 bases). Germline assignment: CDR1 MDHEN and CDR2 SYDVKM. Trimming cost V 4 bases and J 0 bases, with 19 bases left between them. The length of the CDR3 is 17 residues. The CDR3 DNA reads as TGTGCCAGCAGTTGGACAGGAGCGGGTCCGATCTCCTACGAGCAGTACTTC. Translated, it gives CASSWTGAGPISYEQYF.

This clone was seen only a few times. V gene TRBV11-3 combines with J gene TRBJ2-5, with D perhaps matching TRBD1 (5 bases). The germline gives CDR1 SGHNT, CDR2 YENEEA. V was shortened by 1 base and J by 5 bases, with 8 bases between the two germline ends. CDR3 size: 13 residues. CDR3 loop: CASSLAGLETQYF. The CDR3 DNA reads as TGTGCCAGCAGCTTAGCAGGGCTGGAGACCCAGTACTTC.

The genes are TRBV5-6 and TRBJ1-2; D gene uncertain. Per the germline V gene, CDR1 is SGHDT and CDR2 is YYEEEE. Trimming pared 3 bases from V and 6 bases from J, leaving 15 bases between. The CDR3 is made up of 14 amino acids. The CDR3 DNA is TGTGCCAGCAGCTCACAGTCGGCTATCCATGGCTACACCTTC. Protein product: CASSSQSAIHGYTF.

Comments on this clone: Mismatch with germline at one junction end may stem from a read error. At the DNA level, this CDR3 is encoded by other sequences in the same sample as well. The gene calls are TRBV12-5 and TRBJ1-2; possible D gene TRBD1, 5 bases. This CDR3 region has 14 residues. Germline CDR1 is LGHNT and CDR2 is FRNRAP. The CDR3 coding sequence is TGTGCTAGTGGTTTGGGTGGCAGGGCCTATGGCTATACCTTC. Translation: CASGLGGRAYGYTF.

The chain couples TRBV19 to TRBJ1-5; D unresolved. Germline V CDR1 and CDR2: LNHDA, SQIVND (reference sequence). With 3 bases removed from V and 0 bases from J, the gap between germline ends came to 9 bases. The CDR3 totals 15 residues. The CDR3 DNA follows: TGTGCCAGTAGTATGAGGGTATATAGCAATCAGCCCCAGCATTTT. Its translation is CASSMRVYSNQPQHF.

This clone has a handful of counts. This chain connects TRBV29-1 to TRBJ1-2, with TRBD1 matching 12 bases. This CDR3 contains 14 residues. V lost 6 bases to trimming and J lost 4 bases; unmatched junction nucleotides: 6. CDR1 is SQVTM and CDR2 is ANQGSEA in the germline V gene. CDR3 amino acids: CSVTGTGGSYGYTF. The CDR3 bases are TGCAGCGTGACTGGGACAGGGGGCTCCTATGGCTACACCTTC.

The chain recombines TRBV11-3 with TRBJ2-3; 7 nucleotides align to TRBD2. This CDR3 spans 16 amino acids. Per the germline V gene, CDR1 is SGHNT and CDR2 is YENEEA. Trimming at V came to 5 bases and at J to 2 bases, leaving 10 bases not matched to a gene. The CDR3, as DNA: TGTGCCAGCAGCCAGGGATGGGAGGGATTCACAGATACGCAGTATTTT. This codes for CASSQGWEGFTDTQYF.

CDR3 amino acids: CASSVQHRGAGDYGYTF. The CDR3 bases are TGTGCCAGCAGCGTCCAACACCGGGGGGCAGGGGACTATGGCTACACCTTC. The chain has TRBV9 and TRBJ1-2, with D tentatively TRBD1 (6 bases). The germline V gene encodes CDR1 SGDLS and CDR2 YYNGEE. The CDR3 is 17 amino acids. Trimming stripped 2 bases from V and 3 bases from J, with 20 bases between.

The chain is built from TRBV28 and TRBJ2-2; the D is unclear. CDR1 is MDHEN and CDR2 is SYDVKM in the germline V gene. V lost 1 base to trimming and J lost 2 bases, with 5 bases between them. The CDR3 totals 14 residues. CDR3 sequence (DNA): TGTGCCAGCAGTTTATCTACCAACACCGGGGAGCTGTTTTTT. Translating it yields CASSLSTNTGELFF.

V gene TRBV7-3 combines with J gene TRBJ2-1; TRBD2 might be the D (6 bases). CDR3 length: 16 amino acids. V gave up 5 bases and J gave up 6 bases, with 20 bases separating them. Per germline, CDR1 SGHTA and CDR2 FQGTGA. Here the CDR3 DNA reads TGTGCCAGCAGCCCCCGTGTTAGCGGTGAGAGCAATGAGCAGTTCTTC. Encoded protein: CASSPRVSGESNEQFF.

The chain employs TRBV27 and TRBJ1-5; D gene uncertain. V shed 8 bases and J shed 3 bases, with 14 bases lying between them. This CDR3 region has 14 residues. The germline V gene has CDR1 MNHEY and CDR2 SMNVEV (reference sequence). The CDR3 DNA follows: TGTGCCAGCGGGCAAAACGGGGTCAATCAGCCCCAGCATTTT. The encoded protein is CASGQNGVNQPQHF.

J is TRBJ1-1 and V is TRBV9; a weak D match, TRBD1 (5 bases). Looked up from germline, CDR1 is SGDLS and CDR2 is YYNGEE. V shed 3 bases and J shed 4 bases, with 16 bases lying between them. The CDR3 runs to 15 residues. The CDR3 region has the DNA TGTGCCAGCAGCGATGCGGATACTGGGGCCACTGAAGCTTTCTTT. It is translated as CASSDADTGATEAFF.

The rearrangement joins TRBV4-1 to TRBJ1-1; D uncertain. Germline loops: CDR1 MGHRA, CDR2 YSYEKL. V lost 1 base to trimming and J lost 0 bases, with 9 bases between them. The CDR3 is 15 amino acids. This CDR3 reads CASSQGAGLNTEAFF. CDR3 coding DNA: TGCGCCAGCAGCCAAGGGGCAGGCTTGAACACTGAAGCTTTCTTT.

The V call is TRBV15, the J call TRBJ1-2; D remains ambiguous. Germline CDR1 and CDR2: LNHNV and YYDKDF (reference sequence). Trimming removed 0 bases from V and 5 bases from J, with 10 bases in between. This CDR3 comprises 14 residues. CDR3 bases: TGTGCCACCAGCAGAGATTTTCCGGGGTATGGCTACACCTTC. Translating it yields CATSRDFPGYGYTF.

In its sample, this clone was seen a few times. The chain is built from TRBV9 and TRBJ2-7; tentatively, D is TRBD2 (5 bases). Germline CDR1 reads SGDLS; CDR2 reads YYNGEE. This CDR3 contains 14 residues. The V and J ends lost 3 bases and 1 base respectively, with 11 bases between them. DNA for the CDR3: TGTGCCAGCAGCGCGGACTCCCAGTCCTACGAGCAGTACTTC. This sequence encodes CASSADSQSYEQYF.

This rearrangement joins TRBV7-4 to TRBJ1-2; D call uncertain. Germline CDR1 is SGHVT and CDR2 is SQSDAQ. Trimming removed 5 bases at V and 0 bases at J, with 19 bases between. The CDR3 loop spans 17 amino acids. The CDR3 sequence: CASSQRGPRTTNYGYTF. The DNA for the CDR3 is TGTGCCAGCAGCCAACGGGGTCCCCGGACTACTAACTATGGCTACACCTTC.

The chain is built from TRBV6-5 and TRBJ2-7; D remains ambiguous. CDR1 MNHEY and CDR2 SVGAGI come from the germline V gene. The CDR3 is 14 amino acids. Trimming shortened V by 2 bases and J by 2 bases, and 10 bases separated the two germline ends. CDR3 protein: CASSYLLFAYEQYF. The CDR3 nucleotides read TGTGCCAGCAGTTACCTTCTCTTCGCCTACGAGCAGTACTTC.

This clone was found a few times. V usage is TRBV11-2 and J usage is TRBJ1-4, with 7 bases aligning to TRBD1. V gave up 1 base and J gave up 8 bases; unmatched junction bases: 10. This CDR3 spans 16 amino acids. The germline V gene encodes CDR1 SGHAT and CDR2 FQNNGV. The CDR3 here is CASSLVPGGKREKLFF. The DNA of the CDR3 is TGTGCCAGCAGCTTAGTACCAGGGGGTAAGAGGGAAAAACTGTTTTTT.

The CDR3 nucleotides are TGTGCCAGCAGCTTCGTACCGGGACTAGCGGCCCACAATGAGCAGTTCTTC. Translating it yields CASSFVPGLAAHNEQFF. V usage is TRBV7-9 and J usage is TRBJ2-1, with 11 positions matching TRBD2. The CDR3 is 17 residues long. The V and J ends lost 3 bases and 5 bases, in that order; junction bases with no gene match: 9. Germline V lookup: CDR1 SEHNR, CDR2 FQNEAQ (reference sequence).

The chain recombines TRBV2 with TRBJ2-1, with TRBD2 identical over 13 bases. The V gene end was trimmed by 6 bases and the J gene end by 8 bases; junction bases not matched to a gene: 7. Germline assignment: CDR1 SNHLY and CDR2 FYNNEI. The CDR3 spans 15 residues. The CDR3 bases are TGTGCCAGCAGGGAACTAGCGGGGGGGCCCTATGAGCAGTTCTTC. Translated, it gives CASRELAGGPYEQFF.

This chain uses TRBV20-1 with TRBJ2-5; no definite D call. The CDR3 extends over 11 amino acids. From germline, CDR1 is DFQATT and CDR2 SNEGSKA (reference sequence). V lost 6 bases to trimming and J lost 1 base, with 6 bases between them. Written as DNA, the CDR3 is TGCAGTGCACGCGCCCAAGAGACCCAGTACTTC. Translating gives CSARAQETQYF.

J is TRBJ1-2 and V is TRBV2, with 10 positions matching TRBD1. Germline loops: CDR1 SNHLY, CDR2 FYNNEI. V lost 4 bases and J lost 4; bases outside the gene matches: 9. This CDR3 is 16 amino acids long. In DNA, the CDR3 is TGTGCCAGCAGTGTAACTCCGGGACAGGGGTTCTATGGCTACACCTTC. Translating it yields CASSVTPGQGFYGYTF.

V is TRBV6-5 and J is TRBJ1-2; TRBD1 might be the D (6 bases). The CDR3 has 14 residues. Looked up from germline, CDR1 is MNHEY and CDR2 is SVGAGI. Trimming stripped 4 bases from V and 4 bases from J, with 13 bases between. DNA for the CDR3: TGTGCCAGCAGTTCAGGGACAAGGGCCTATGGCTACACCTTC. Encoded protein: CASSSGTRAYGYTF.